This T cell receptor beta chain was sequenced for a study of CD8+ T cells in alopecia areata. Study-level points and caveats: With patients, TCR sharing proved less clear than in mice, a difference possibly related to HLA.

Once RNA had been extracted, it was reverse transcribed into cDNA to act as the sequencing template. This table comes from immunoSEQ multiplex PCR, and its TCRdb copy is limited to in-frame clones, with some not included. Here the sample spans some 170,000 clones, approximately 65% being singletons. The CDR3 runs 15 residues. The germline V gene encodes CDR1 MGHRA and CDR2 YSYEKL. Losses at the gene ends were 4 bases for V and 1 base for J; bases not matched to a gene: 4. Worth noting for this clone: Its antigen is undetermined.

The sequence came from a human donor with alopecia areata. The rearrangement links TRBV4-1 to TRBJ2-3, with TRBD1 identical over 8 bases. Sequencing was performed on CD8+ T cells sorted from blood, taken at week 0. Here the CDR3 DNA reads TGCGCCAGCAGCCCAACAGGGGGGCGCACAGATACGCAGTATTTT. This gives the protein CASSPTGGRTDTQYF.